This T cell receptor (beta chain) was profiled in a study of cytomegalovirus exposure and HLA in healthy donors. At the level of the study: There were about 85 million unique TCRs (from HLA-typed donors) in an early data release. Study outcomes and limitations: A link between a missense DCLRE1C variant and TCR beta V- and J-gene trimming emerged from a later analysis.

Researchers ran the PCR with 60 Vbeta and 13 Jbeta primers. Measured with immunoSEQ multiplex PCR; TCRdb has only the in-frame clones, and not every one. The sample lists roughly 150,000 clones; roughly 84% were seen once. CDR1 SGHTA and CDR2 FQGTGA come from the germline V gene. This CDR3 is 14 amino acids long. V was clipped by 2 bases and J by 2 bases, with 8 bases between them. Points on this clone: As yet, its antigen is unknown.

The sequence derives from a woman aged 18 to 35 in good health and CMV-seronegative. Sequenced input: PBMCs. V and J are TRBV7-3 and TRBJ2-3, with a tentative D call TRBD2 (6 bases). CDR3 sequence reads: CASSLLAHTDTQYF. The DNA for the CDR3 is TGTGCCAGCAGCTTACTAGCGCACACAGATACGCAGTATTTT.